A single sample gave rise to the 17 T cell receptor beta chains below, sequenced in a study of Graves' ophthalmopathy and Graves' hyperthyroidism. RNA transcripts served as template for amplifying TCR beta CDR3 sequences. The first round was an RT-PCR with HTBI primers, and the second round was a multiplex PCR. TCRdb re-called the multiplex PCR reads with MiXCR, one entry per CDR3 protein. The sample includes about 220,000 distinct CDR3 sequences, around a fifth of them seen just once. Sequenced material: peripheral blood. The receptors shown here come from a woman in her fifties or sixties with Graves' ophthalmopathy.

This clonotype was observed a handful of times. The chain's CDR3 is CAWGHDRGPQGAQHF. As DNA, the CDR3 is TGTGCCTGGGGGCACGACAGGGGACCCCAGGGGGCCCAGCATTTT. The chain joins TRBV30 to TRBJ1-5; 8 nucleotides line up with TRBD1. V shed 5 bases and J 11 bases; nucleotides not matched to a gene: 17. This CDR3 is built from 15 residues. Germline values: CDR1 GTSNPN, CDR2 SVGIG (reference sequence).

This clonotype was detected many times. The rearrangement joins TRBV6-2 or TRBV6-3 to TRBJ2-7, with 7 bases fitting TRBD1. In germline, CDR1 is MNHEY, CDR2 SVGEGT. Germline trimming cut 5 bases from V and 8 bases from J; bases unmatched to any gene: 15. The CDR3 contains 15 residues. The CDR3 loop is CASSIRSGQAAQQYF. As DNA, the CDR3 is TGTGCCAGCAGTATCAGAAGCGGACAGGCGGCGCAGCAGTACTTC.

CDR3 in amino acids: CASSPSGGNTGELFF. CDR3 in DNA: TGTGCCAGCTCACCTAGCGGAGGGAACACCGGGGAGCTGTTTTTT. The rearrangement joins TRBV18 to TRBJ2-2, with D possibly being TRBD2 (6 bases). The CDR3 runs 15 residues. The V end was cut by 3 bases, the J end by 1 base, with 9 bases between. Germline-derived CDR1 and CDR2 are KGHSH and LQKENI.

The V gene is TRBV19, the J gene TRBJ1-1; TRBD1 matches 8 bases. The CDR3 sequence is 15 residues long. The V segment lost 6 bases and the J segment 0 bases; nucleotides outside the gene matches: 6. Germline assignment: CDR1 LNHDA and CDR2 SQIVND (reference sequence). CDR3 residues: CASSPGTGMNTEAFF. The CDR3 DNA follows: TGTGCCAGTAGCCCCGGGACAGGTATGAACACTGAAGCTTTCTTT.

There are many counts of this clonotype. The chain carries TRBV7-9 and TRBJ2-7, with 9 bases aligning to TRBD1. The CDR3 has 14 residues. CDR1 is SEHNR, CDR2 FQNEAQ, per germline (reference sequence). After removal of 2 bases from V and 5 bases from J, the junction contained 4 bases not matched to a gene. This CDR3 is CASSLWDREDEQYF. CDR3 DNA: TGTGCCAGCAGCTTATGGGACAGGGAAGACGAGCAGTACTTC. Drawing the rest from reference TRBV7-9 and TRBJ2-7, the complete variable domain is DTGVSQNPRHKITKRGQNVTFRCDPISEHNRLYWYRQTLGQGPEFLTYFQNEAQLEKSRLLSDRFSAERPKGSFSTLEIQRTEQGDSAMYLCASSLWDREDEQYFGPGTRLTVT.

This clonotype was found many times. Here the CDR3 reads CASLNDPRNIQYF. In DNA form, the CDR3 reads TGCGCCAGCCTCAATGACCCCCGGAACATTCAGTACTTC. V is TRBV10-1 and J is TRBJ2-4; D gene ambiguous. The V gene's germline CDR1 is WNHNN and CDR2 SYGVQD (reference sequence). CDR3 length: 13 amino acids. With 8 bases removed from V and 7 bases from J, the gap between germline ends came to 15 bases.

This clonotype was observed many times. The chain uses TRBV5-1 and TRBJ1-2; D is ambiguous. The V and J ends lost 2 bases and 6 bases respectively, with 8 bases between them. The CDR3 runs 12 residues. In germline, CDR1 is SGHRS, CDR2 YFSETQ. CDR3 nucleotides: TGCGCCAGCAGCTTACCCTCAAATGGCTACACCTTC. Protein: CASSLPSNGYTF.

The rearrangement uses TRBV12-5 and TRBJ1-2; 8 nucleotides agree with TRBD1. The CDR3 is made up of 15 amino acids. Trimming at V came to 1 base and at J to 4 bases, leaving 5 bases not matched to a gene. The V gene's germline CDR1 is LGHNT and CDR2 FRNRAP. The DNA for the CDR3 is TGTGCTAGTGGTTTGGGGTCCGGACAGGGCTATGGCTACACCTTC. It is translated as CASGLGSGQGYGYTF.

The J gene is TRBJ2-5, the V gene TRBV7-9, with D maybe TRBD2 (6 bases). V dropped 11 bases and J dropped 1 base, with 14 bases sitting between them. From germline, CDR1 is SEHNR and CDR2 FQNEAQ (reference sequence). This CDR3 has 13 residues. The CDR3 DNA reads as TGTGCCCTAAAGAGTAGCGGCCAAGAGACCCAGTACTTC. It encodes CALKSSGQETQYF.

Here the CDR3 reads CASSQTIVVGQPQHF. Here the CDR3 DNA reads TGCGCCAGCAGCCAAACCATCGTGGTGGGTCAGCCCCAGCATTTT. The chain couples TRBV4-1 to TRBJ1-5; no reliable D call. Germline V gives CDR1 MGHRA, CDR2 YSYEKL. The CDR3 has 15 amino acids. The V and J ends lost 2 bases and 6 bases respectively, with 14 bases between them.

This clonotype was seen repeatedly, ten times or more. This chain uses TRBV6-1 with TRBJ1-6, with 10 bases identical to TRBD1. The germline V gene encodes CDR1 MNHNS and CDR2 SASEGT. The CDR3 is 17 amino acids. V shed 4 bases, J shed 9 bases, and the junction held 12 bases outside the gene matches. Here the CDR3 DNA reads TGTGCCAGCAGTGCCGCCCAAGCGGGACAGGGGCTTTCACCCCTCCACTTT. This gives the protein CASSAAQAGQGLSPLHF.

This clonotype has ten or more counts. This chain joins TRBV6-1 and TRBJ1-5, with D maybe TRBD1 (5 bases). The CDR3 is 15 residues long. Germline V gene data show CDR1 as MNHNS and CDR2 as SASEGT. V was clipped by 2 bases and J by 7 bases, with 15 bases between them. The CDR3 DNA reads TGTGCCAGCAGTGAAAGTAGGGTGGGGACCCAGCCCCAGCATTTT. Translating it yields CASSESRVGTQPQHF.

This clonotype was seen only a few times. Being one base from a much bigger clone, this may be a read error. The chain is built from TRBV6-1 and TRBJ2-7, with D perhaps TRBD1 (6 bases). The germline V and J ends were trimmed by 6 bases and 5 bases, with 20 bases remaining between them. The CDR3 is 15 amino acids. Germline V gene data show CDR1 as MNHNS and CDR2 as SASEGT. The CDR3 nucleotides read TGTGCCAGCAGCCCCAGGGTCCTCAAGGGGGACGAGCAGTACTTC. Translation: CASSPRVLKGDEQYF.

This clonotype has at least ten counts. The rearrangement links TRBV12-3 or TRBV12-4 to TRBJ2-2; 9 bases agree with TRBD2. The CDR3 loop spans 17 amino acids. The V gene end was trimmed by 6 bases and the J gene end by 3 bases; junction bases not matched to a gene: 11. CDR3 sequence: CASSPRAAGGYTGELFF. The CDR3 DNA reads TGTGCCAGCAGCCCCCGGGCGGCGGGAGGGTACACCGGGGAGCTGTTTTTT.

The rearrangement links TRBV20-1 to TRBJ2-7, with 9 bases aligning to TRBD2. In germline, CDR1 is DFQATT, CDR2 SNEGSKA (reference sequence). There are 15 residues in the CDR3. J gave up 5 bases and V 0 bases, and 8 bases lay outside the gene matches. The CDR3 loop reads CSARDLLAGMDEQYF. The CDR3 nucleotides are TGCAGTGCTAGAGATTTGCTAGCGGGAATGGACGAGCAGTACTTC.

The chain is built from TRBV10-3 and TRBJ1-1; D is ambiguous. CDR1 and CDR2 from the germline V gene are ENHRY and SYGVKD. The CDR3 has 11 residues. V gave up 10 bases and J gave up 5 bases, with 11 bases separating them. The CDR3 nucleotides are TGTGCCACTATGACTGGGACTGAAGCTTTCTTT. As protein: CATMTGTEAFF.

This clonotype was recorded many times. The rearrangement joins TRBV28 to TRBJ1-2, with 8 bases aligning to TRBD1. This CDR3 contains 15 residues. Germline V gene lookup returns CDR1 MDHEN and CDR2 SYDVKM. J was trimmed by 0 bases and V by 6 bases; bases with no gene match: 6. CDR3 in amino acids: CASRVNRGTNYGYTF. DNA of the CDR3: TGTGCCAGCAGGGTCAACAGGGGGACTAACTATGGCTACACCTTC.